The entry below describes one T cell receptor (beta chain). No cognate antigen has been identified for it. Per-base qualities were not stored, and no clone one base away is much larger. This sample is drawn from a study of early T cells in non-severe SARS-CoV-2 infection (dated by TCRdb to the early 2020s). Concerning the study at large: TCR sequencing used bulk RNA from unsorted whole blood, so alpha and beta chains could not be paired. The study at large found these results: VDJdb matching was skewed toward anti-spike CD8 responses and likely underestimated virus-specific expansions by missing private and CD4 specificities.

V and J are truncated by 0 bases and 0 bases respectively, leaving an intervening sequence of 7 bases. CDR1 and CDR2 are read off the germline V gene (reference sequence) as GTSNPN and SVGIG. The CDR3 goes from the cysteine to the phenylalanine over 14 residues. CDR3 DNA only is kept here, 42 bases in frame from base 1. Set within a cohort of healthcare workers in London, UK, this nested case-control study involved weekly PCR testing of nasopharyngeal swabs along with blood sampling. Healthcare workers were recruited during the week of the UK lockdown, between 23 and 31 March 2020, and followed weekly for up to 16 weeks. Receptors were amplified or captured by 5' RACE. These reads were obtained on a NextSeq 500. In the TCR library protocol, unique molecular identifiers were attached to individual cDNA molecules to correct for PCR bias and sequencing error. Both TCR alpha and beta chains were sequenced, and tight co-correlation was observed between alpha and beta sequence abundances in each sample. The paper's processing steps were these. Decombinator V4 was used to perform V gene, J gene and CDR3 annotation of TCR sequences. TCRs were defined as expanded if a significant change between any two time points was detected under a Poisson model with p below 0.0001. TCR abundances were normalised to the total number of TCRs sequenced per sample and expressed as counts per million. TRAV1-2 paired with TRAJ12, TRAJ20 or TRAJ33 defined MAIT TCRs, while TRAV10 paired with TRAJ18 defined iNKT TCRs. A search of VDJdb, accessed on 1 November 2021, was run for TCRs annotated to CMV, EBV and SARS-CoV-2, with TCRs annotated for multiple antigens excluded. Starting from the raw public reads, TCRdb applied fastp trimming at Q25, assembled clones with MiXCR and retained in-frame beta chains. Rows merge per CDR3 protein into single entries with the most common DNA and genes. TCRdb, rather than the study authors, made the V and J calls. This sample lists 65,000 to 95,000 distinct CDR3 sequences; about 16% were detected once. The ten largest clonotypes hold about 3% of the sample.

Material: whole blood. The source is an adult who was a healthcare worker with PCR-confirmed SARS-CoV-2 infection or an uninfected control (not recorded which). The rearrangement combines TRBV30 with TRBJ2-3; too little of a D gene remains to name it. CDR3 region: CAWSVDFSTDTQYF. DNA sequence: TGTGCCTGGAGTGTGGATTTTAGCACAGATACGCAGTATTTT.